These T cell receptor beta chains were read from a single sample in a study of T-cell memory formation after mild COVID-19. TCRdb called the 5' RACE reads again in MiXCR, with one record for every CDR3 protein. The data show fewer than 250,000 distinct CDR3 sequences, approximately 30% seen once. Sequencing was done on a sample of PBMCs or a T cell subset sorted from them (not recorded which). Receptors were obtained from an adult woman who had mild COVID-19 (a few samples of this study predate the infection). Cell type and time point are not known. CDR3s leave out the opening cysteine and the closing phenylalanine or tryptophan.

TRBJ2-1 | TRBV19 | ASSIDSGQSSYNEQF
TRBJ2-7 | TRBV7-2 | ASSPNHYEQH
TRBJ1-1 | TRBV4-1 | ASSQIAGMNTEAF
TRBJ2-5 | TRBV5-1 | ASMGGHRGETQY
TRBJ2-5 | TRBV18 | ASSPGLAAGETQY
TRBJ1-2 | TRBV7-9 | ASSLYGNYGYT
TRBJ1-2 | TRBV7-9 | ASSLGQTPQGYT
TRBJ2-7 | TRBV28 | ASGPGHSYEQY
TRBJ2-6 | TRBV2 | ATLRDRAGANVLT
TRBJ2-5 | TRBV7-9 | ASSFGLAGVETQY
TRBJ2-5 | TRBV4-1 | ASSHLSGGAGQETQY
TRBJ2-1 | TRBV7-2 | ASIHRGGNEQF
TRBJ1-2 | TRBV6-5 | ASSPGGGSYGYT
TRBJ2-1 | TRBV6-5 | ASSYSALGVEF
TRBJ2-5 | TRBV24-1 | ATSSSGFQETQY
TRBJ2-4 | TRBV20-1 | SAHLAGGLGLAKNIQY
TRBJ1-2 | TRBV9 | ASSVGGGDYGYT
TRBJ1-1 | TRBV20-1 | SARARGGTEAF
TRBJ2-3 | TRBV9 | ASSGSTRNSFTDTQY
TRBJ2-1 | TRBV24-1 | ATSDQGHEQF
TRBJ2-5 | TRBV4-1 | ASSQERRGALQETQY
TRBJ1-1 | TRBV4-1 | ASSQGLDTEAF
TRBJ1-1 | TRBV6-6 | ASSYTRGTEAF
TRBJ2-7 | TRBV7-9 | ASSPELGYEQY
TRBJ2-5 | TRBV6-5 | ASSLYRGQETQY
TRBJ2-1 | TRBV7-7 | ASSLQTWGEQF
TRBJ2-1 | TRBV12-3/TRBV12-4 | ASSLALIAEQF
TRBJ2-1 | TRBV5-5 | ASSLVLVEQF
TRBJ2-1 | TRBV4-2 | ASSQISGTTHGNEQF
TRBJ2-1 | TRBV5-1 | ASSMVSPTYNEQF
TRBJ2-1 | TRBV4-1 | ASSQGRARNDNEQF
TRBJ1-2 | TRBV20-1 | SATARHYGYT
TRBJ2-1 | TRBV5-1 | ASSLDRAPLYNEQF
TRBJ2-1 | TRBV20-1 | SARPRLWEDYNEQF
TRBJ2-7 | TRBV20-1 | SARERVGVSYEQY
TRBJ2-7 | TRBV23-1 | ASSNLWPYEQY
TRBJ2-5 | TRBV7-2 | ASSHLERIKGETQY
TRBJ2-1 | TRBV4-1 | ASSQRFVSYNEQF
TRBJ1-4 | TRBV6-2/TRBV6-3 | ASSYSAGLREKLF
TRBJ1-6 | TRBV23-1 | ASSQSGTGGTGNSPLH
TRBJ2-7 | TRBV5-1 | ASSQPDYEQY
TRBJ2-1 | TRBV11-3 | ASSFERGEQF
TRBJ2-1 | TRBV4-1 | ASSQERGPYNEQF
TRBJ1-2 | TRBV5-1 | ASSSHQGVNYGYT
TRBJ1-5 | TRBV28 | ASSLERGASNQPQH
TRBJ1-2 | TRBV21-1 | ASSRACYGYT
TRBJ2-7 | TRBV28 | ASNLRDSYYEQY
TRBJ1-2 | TRBV20-1 | SASPGTTTPYGYT
TRBJ2-7 | TRBV2 | ASSEATIQGGTLEQY
TRBJ2-5 | TRBV20-1 | SARDEKWEGETQY
TRBJ2-2 | TRBV2 | ASRGQGANTGELF